This T cell receptor beta chain was observed in a study of T cell responses to AZD1222 COVID-19 vaccine. This CDR3 is 17 amino acids long. The junction had 13 bases not matched to a gene; V was cut back by 3 bases and J by 7 bases. Germline assignment: CDR1 LNHDA and CDR2 SQIVND (reference sequence). The protocol was immunoSEQ multiplex PCR, while the TCRdb copy is restricted to in-frame clones and leaves out a portion. The sample yields around 150,000 clones, around nine tenths seen once. Comments on this clone: The antigen remains unidentified.

Findings and caveats of the study: Spike-spanning, vaccine-associated CD4 TCRs were dominant at 160-218 and 743-854. All repertoire sampling was performed exclusively after the peak T cell response.

The chain couples TRBV19 to TRBJ2-1; TRBD2 aligns across 9 bases. The clonotype comes from an adult who received the AZD1222 COVID-19 vaccine. The sequences come from peripheral blood, collected 28 days after the second AZD1222 dose. CDR3 residues: CASSIRGVAGVANEQFF. CDR3 sequence (DNA): TGTGCCAGTAGTATCCGGGGAGTAGCGGGAGTTGCGAATGAGCAGTTCTTC.